This T cell receptor (beta chain) appears in the sequencing data of a study of chemoradiotherapy in HPV16-positive cancers. Including both end residues, the CDR3 is 9 amino acids long. Measured with immunoSEQ multiplex PCR; TCRdb has only the in-frame clones, and not every one. Among approximately 20,000 clones, approximately 87% were seen once, and the ten largest hold about 2.1%. Note on this clone: Because it lacks the conserved phenylalanine or tryptophan at the end, this CDR3 is likely a read error. The DNA is omitted, as the CDR3 cannot be located on it reliably, and the CDR3 follows TCRdb's listing.

The clonotype was recovered from a human donor with HPV-associated anogenital cancer. The rearrangement links TRBV21-1 to TRBJ1-1. TRBV21-1 is flagged as a pseudogene. The source material was blood, sampled from a patient who underwent chemoradiotherapy. This chain's CDR3 is CASSKFPVV.